This TCR beta chain was identified in a study of blood T cell repertoires in COVID-19 (dated by TCRdb to between 2020 and 2021). A note on the overall study: Samples from collaborators originated in the United States, Italy and Spain and spanned both the acute and convalescent phases of COVID-19. The material from the prospective study consisted of cDNA or gDNA derived from T cells, B-cell-depleted T cells, or PBMCs. Deeply sampled blood TCRbeta repertoires from subjects exposed to, actively infected with, or recovered from COVID-19 were included in the dataset. The repertoires were released in a freely available public database intended as a resource for research on the immune response to SARS-CoV-2. The sample metadata nearly always contained a de-identified subject ID, COVID-19 status, age in years and sex. Where HLA class I and class II types were available, the types were taken from metadata supplied by the sample provider, not from assay-based typing. The samples were drawn from the first 160 participants of the ongoing ImmuneRACE study and from 950 to 1,500 subjects provided by 6 global collaborators. On the study overall, not on this receptor specifically: The amount of clinical and demographic metadata varied by source and participant and was provided uncurated.

TCRbeta CDR3 regions were amplified from genomic DNA using the immunoSEQ Assay, a bias-controlled multiplex PCR. The authors' pipeline ran thus. The number of nucleated cells in each sample was estimated by amplification of reference gene primers within the assay. To quantify the absolute abundance of each unique TCRbeta CDR3 rearrangement, sequence reads were collapsed and filtered. For each sample, productive Simpson clonality was calculated by taking the square root of Simpson's diversity index across productive rearrangements. TCRdb holds this immuneACCESS table with in-frame rearrangements only. Some clones are missing; in checked studies, unresolved V genes explain under half, and the rest has no known cause. The V and J calls and clone size were taken over from that table, and D and trimming were inferred from the DNA. In all, the sample holds roughly 120,000 clones, and around nine tenths of those were seen once. About 2.1% of the sample is held by the ten biggest clonotypes.

Trimmed from V: 5 bases; trimmed from J: 2 bases; junction bases lacking a gene match: 9. Reading from cysteine to phenylalanine, the CDR3 counts 15 amino acids. The DNA shown is the 45-base CDR3, in frame from base 1. As encoded in the germline V gene, CDR1 is SGHVS while CDR2 is FQNEAQ. Notes on this clone: Its target antigen remains unknown. Qualities for individual bases were not recorded, and no much larger clone is one base off.

The collaborating institutions used their own protocols to collect whole blood in K2EDTA tubes. For TCRbeta analysis, collaborators shipped samples in one of three forms: frozen whole blood, isolated PBMCs, or DNA extracted from either of those sample types. The rearranged chain carries TRBV7-8 and TRBJ2-7, with 7 middle bases fitting TRBD1. The TCR originated in a woman between 45 and 60 years old with acute or convalescent COVID-19. What was sequenced was peripheral blood. The CDR3 sequence is CASSLWTGPAYEQYF. The nucleotides are TGTGCCAGCAGCCTATGGACAGGTCCTGCCTACGAGCAGTACTTC.